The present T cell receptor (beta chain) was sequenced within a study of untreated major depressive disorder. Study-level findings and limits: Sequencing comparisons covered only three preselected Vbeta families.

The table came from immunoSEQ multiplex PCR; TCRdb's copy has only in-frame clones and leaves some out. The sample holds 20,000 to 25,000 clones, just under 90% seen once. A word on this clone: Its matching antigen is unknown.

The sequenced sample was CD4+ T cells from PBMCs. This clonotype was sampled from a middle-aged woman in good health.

Here the CDR3 reads CASSLSQGHHTGELFF. The CDR3, as DNA: TGTGCCAGCAGTTTGAGTCAGGGCCATCACACCGGGGAGCTGTTTTTT. The chain carries TRBV28 and TRBJ2-2; D is perhaps TRBD1 (5 bases). CDR3 length: 16 amino acids. V was cut by 3 bases and J by 3 bases, with 14 bases left in between. Germline V gene sequence: CDR1 MDHEN, CDR2 SYDVKM.